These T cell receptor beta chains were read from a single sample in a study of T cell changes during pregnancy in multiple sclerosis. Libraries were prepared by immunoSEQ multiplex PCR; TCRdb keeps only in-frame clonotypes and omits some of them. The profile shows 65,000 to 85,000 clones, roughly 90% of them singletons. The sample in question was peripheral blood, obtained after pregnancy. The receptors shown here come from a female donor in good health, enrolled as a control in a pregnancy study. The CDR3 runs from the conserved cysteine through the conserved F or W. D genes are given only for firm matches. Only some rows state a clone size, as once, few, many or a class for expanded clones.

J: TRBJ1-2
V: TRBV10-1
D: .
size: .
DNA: TGCGCCAGCAGTCTCCCAACTAGGCAATACGGCTACACCTTC
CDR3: CASSLPTRQYGYTF

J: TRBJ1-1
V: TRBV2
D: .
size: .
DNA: TGTGCCAGCAGGATAGGCGGCGCTGGTTGGGCTTTCTTT
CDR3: CASRIGGAGWAFF

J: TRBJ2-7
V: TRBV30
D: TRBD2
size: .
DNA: TGTGCCTGGAGTGCGACTAGCGGGGGGACCCGCTCCTACGAGCAGTACTTC
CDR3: CAWSATSGGTRSYEQYF

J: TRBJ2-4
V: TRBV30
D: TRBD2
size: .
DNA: TGTGCCTGGAAACTGGCGGGGGAGGACATTCAGTACTTC
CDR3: CAWKLAGEDIQYF

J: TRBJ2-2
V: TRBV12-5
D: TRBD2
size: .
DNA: TGTGCTAGTGGTTCCTCAACAAAACCTCCGGGACTAGCGGGGGGGGCCGGGGAGCTGTTTTTT
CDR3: CASGSSTKPPGLAGGAGELFF

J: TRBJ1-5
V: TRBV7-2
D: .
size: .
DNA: TGTGCCAGCAGCTATAACAATCAGCCCCAGCATTTT
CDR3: CASSYNNQPQHF

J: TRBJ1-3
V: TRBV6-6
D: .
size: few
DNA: TGTGCCAGCAGTCTTAAAACAGGGAACTCTGGAAACACCATATATTTT
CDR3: CASSLKTGNSGNTIYF

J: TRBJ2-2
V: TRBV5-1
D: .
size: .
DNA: TGCGCCAGCAGCCCCCCTTTTCCCGGGGAGCTGTTTTTT
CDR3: CASSPPFPGELFF

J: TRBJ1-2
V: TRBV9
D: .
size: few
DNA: TGTGCCAGCAGCCAAGGGGGAGGGGAGTCTTCAACCAGTGGCTACACCTTC
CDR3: CASSQGGGESSTSGYTF

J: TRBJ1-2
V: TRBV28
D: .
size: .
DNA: TGTGCCAGCGGAGGGGATGGTGGCTACACCTTC
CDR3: CASGGDGGYTF

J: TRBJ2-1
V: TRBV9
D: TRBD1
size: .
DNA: TGTGCCAGCAGTGTCGGACAGGGGGCACGGGATGAGCAGTTCTTC
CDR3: CASSVGQGARDEQFF

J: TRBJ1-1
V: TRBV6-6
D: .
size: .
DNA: TGTGCCAGCAGCAGTAAGAAGAACACTGAAGCTTTCTTT
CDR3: CASSSKKNTEAFF

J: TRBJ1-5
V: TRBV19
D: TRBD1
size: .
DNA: TGTGCCAGTAACAGGGGAGTTCAGCCCCAGCATTTT
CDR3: CASNRGVQPQHF

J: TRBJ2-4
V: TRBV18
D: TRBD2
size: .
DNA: TGTGCCAGCTCATCGGGACTAGCGGGGGGGCAGGCCAAAAACATTCAGTACTTC
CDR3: CASSSGLAGGQAKNIQYF

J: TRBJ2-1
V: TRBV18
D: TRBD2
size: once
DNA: TGTGCCAGCTCACCTTGGACTAGCCGGGCCTACAATGAGCAGTTCTTC
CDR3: CASSPWTSRAYNEQFF

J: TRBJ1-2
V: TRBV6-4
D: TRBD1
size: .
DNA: TGTGCCAGCCTACCCTCTCCGGGACAGCCCAACTATGGCTACACCTTC
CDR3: CASLPSPGQPNYGYTF

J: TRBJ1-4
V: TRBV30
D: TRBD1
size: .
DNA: TGTGCCTGGACCGCGTGGACAGGGAGTGAAAAACTGTTTTTT
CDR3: CAWTAWTGSEKLFF

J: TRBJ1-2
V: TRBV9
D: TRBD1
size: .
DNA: TGTGCCAGCAGCCCTGGGCAGGGGGCTGTTGGCTACACCTTC
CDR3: CASSPGQGAVGYTF

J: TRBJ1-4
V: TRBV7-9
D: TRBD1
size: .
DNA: TGTGCCAGCAGCTCTACAGGGGAGAGGGAAAAACTGTTTTTT
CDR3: CASSSTGEREKLFF

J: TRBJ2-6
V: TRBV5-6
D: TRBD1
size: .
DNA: TGTGCCAGCAGCCCGCGACAGGGGGCGGGGGGGGCCAACGTCCTGACTTTC
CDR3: CASSPRQGAGGANVLTF

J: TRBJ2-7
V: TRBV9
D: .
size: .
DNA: TGTGCCAGCAGTTCCCGGAGCTCCTACGAGCAGTACTTC
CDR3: CASSSRSSYEQYF

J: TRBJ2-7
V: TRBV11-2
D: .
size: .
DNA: TGTGCCAGCAGCAGGGGGATCACCTCCTACGAGCAGTACTTC
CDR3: CASSRGITSYEQYF

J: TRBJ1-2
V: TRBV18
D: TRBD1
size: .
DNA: TGTGCCAGCTCAGACCAGGGGGCGGTTGGCTACACCTTC
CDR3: CASSDQGAVGYTF

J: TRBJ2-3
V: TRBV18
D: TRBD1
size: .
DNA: TGTGCCAGCTCACCGGACAGGAAGGTGATGGGGGATACGCAGTATTTT
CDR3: CASSPDRKVMGDTQYF

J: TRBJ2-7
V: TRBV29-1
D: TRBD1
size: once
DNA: TGCAGCGCCGACGTACCGACAGGGGGTTTTTACGAGCAGTACTTC
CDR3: CSADVPTGGFYEQYF

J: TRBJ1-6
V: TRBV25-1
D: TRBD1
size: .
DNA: TGTGCCAGCAGTCCCCGGACAGGATCACCCCTCCACTTT
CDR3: CASSPRTGSPLHF

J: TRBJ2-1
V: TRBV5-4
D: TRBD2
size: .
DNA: TGTGCCAGCAGCCGACTAGCGGGAGGTCTGGGCAATGAGCAGTTCTTC
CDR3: CASSRLAGGLGNEQFF

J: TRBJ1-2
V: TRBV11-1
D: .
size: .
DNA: TGTGCCAGCAGCCCGGGGGGGCAGGTTCTTGGCTACACCTTC
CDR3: CASSPGGQVLGYTF

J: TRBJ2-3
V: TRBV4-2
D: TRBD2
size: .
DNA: TGTGCCAGCAGCCCATCCCAAGCGGGAGAGACCACAGATACGCAGTATTTT
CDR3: CASSPSQAGETTDTQYF

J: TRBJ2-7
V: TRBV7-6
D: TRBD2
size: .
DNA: TGTGCCAGCAGCCCTTTAGCGGGAGGCTACGAGCAGTACTTC
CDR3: CASSPLAGGYEQYF

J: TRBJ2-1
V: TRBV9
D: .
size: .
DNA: TGTGCCAGCAGCGCGAGGACGGGAGTCAGCGATGAGCAGTTCTTC
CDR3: CASSARTGVSDEQFF

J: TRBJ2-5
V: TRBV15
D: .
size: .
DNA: TGTGCCACCAGCAGAGATCGGACAACGTACCAAGAGACCCAGTACTTC
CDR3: CATSRDRTTYQETQYF

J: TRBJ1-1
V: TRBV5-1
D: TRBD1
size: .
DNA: TGCGCCAGCGGACAGGGGAGGAACACTGAAGCTTTCTTT
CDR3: CASGQGRNTEAFF

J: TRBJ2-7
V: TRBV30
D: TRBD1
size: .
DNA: TGTGCCTGGAGTTTCCCGGGACAGGGATACGAGCAGTACTTC
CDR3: CAWSFPGQGYEQYF

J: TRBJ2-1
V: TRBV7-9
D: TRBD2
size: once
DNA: TGTGCCAGCAGCCCTCCGTGGGCGGGAGCCGGGGATGAGCAGTTCTTC
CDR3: CASSPPWAGAGDEQFF

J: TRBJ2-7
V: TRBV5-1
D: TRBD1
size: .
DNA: TGCGCCAGCAGCAGTCAACAGGGGCCTAGCTCCTACGAGCAGTACTTC
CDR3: CASSSQQGPSSYEQYF

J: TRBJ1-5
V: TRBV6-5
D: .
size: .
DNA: TGTGCCAGCTGGGGGGGGTATAGCAATCAGCCCCAGCATTTT
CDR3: CASWGGYSNQPQHF

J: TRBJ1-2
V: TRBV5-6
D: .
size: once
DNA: TGTGCCAGCAGCTTGGAATCTCTGGGGGCTCCCTTTGACTATGGCTACACCTTC
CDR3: CASSLESLGAPFDYGYTF

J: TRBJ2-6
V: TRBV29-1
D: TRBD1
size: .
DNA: TGCAGCGTTGAAGATAGGCGACAGGGCGAGATTCCTGGGGCCAACGTCCTGACTTTC
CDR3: CSVEDRRQGEIPGANVLTF

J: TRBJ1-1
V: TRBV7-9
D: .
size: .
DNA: TGTGCCAGCAGCTCGGGACAAACAATGAACACTGAAGCTTTCTTT
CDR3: CASSSGQTMNTEAFF

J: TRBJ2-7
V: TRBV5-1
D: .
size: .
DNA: TGCGCCAGCAGTACGGGGTCCTACGAGCAGTACTTC
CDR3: CASSTGSYEQYF

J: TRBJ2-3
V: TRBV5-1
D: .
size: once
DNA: TGCGCCAGCAGCTTGGCTGAGACAGCCACAGATACGCAGTATTTT
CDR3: CASSLAETATDTQYF

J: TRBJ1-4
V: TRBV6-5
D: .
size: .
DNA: TGTGCCAGCAGTTACTCGCGACAGTCTAATGAAAAACTGTTTTTT
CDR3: CASSYSRQSNEKLFF

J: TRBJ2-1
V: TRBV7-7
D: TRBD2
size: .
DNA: TGTGCCAGCAGCTCGAGCGGACTAGCGTTGGGGGATGAGCAGTTCTTC
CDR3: CASSSSGLALGDEQFF

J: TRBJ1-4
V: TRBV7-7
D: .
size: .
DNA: TGTGCTAGCAGCTTAGGGCAGAGCGCTGAAAAACTGTTTTTT
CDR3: CASSLGQSAEKLFF

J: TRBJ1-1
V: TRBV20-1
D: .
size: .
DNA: TGCAGTGCTCTCGACCGAGGAGCTTTCTTT
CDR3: CSALDRGAFF

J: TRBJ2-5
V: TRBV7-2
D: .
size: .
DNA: TGTGCCAGCTCCCTCCAAGAGACCCAGTACTTC
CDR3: CASSLQETQYF

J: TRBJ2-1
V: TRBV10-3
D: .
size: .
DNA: TGTGCCATTAATATCCGGGACTCGACCTACAATGAGCAGTTCTTC
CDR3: CAINIRDSTYNEQFF

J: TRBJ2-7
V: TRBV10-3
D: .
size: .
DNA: TGTGCCATCAGTGAACTCCCCGGGGGCGAGCAGTACTTC
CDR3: CAISELPGGEQYF

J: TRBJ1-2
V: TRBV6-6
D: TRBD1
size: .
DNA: TGTGCCAGCATCCTTGACAGGGGATATGGGTATGGCTACACCTTC
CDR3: CASILDRGYGYGYTF

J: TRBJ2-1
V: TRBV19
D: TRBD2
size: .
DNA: TGTGCCAGTAGTTTAAAGCGGGGGGGCATAGACGAGCAGTTCTTC
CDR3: CASSLKRGGIDEQFF

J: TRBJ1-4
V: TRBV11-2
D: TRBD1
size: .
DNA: TGTGCCAGCAGCTTCGTACAGGGGGCTAATGAAAAACTGTTTTTT
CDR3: CASSFVQGANEKLFF

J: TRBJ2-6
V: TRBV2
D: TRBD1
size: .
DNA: TGTGCCAGCAGGGGACAGGGCTCTGGGGCCAACGTCCTGACTTTC
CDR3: CASRGQGSGANVLTF

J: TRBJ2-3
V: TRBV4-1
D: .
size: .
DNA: TGCGCCAGCAGCCAAGTATCGGGAGATACGCAGTATTTT
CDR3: CASSQVSGDTQYF

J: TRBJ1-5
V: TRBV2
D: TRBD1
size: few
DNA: TGTGCCAGCAGTGTAGGGGGCGGAAACAATCAGCCCCAGCATTTT
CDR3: CASSVGGGNNQPQHF

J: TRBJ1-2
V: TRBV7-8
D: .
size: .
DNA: TGTGCCAGCAGCGAGGGAGAAAACTATGGCTACACCTTC
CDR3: CASSEGENYGYTF

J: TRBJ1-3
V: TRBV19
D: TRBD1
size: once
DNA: TGTGCCAGTAGTTCGACAGGGGGAAACACCATATATTTT
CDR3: CASSSTGGNTIYF

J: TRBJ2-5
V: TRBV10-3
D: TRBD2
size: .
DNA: TGTGCCATCAGTGAGTCTGGTAGCGGGAGGGAAGAGACCCAGTACTTC
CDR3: CAISESGSGREETQYF

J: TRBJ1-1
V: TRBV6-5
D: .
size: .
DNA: TGTGCCAGCAGTTACAGCCCTACCCTCACTGAAGCTTTCTTT
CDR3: CASSYSPTLTEAFF